This entry features one TCR beta chain sequence. The antigen it recognizes is unknown. No per-base quality is available; no much larger clone lies one base away. The library was generated by the immunoSEQ multiplex PCR assay. A mixture of 60 forward primers for TCR Vbeta segments and 13 reverse primers for TCR Jbeta segments was used in the multiplex PCR. The CDR3 region of rearranged TCR beta genes was amplified from genomic DNA by a multiplex PCR assay. On the Illumina HiSeq System, the amplified TCR beta libraries were sequenced as 87-base-pair reads. For the original study's pipeline: A later analysis tallied 75 million to 95 million unique TCR beta chains across the 700 or so repertoires, and about 10 million of those chains were shared by two or more donors. To remove PCR and sequencing errors, raw reads were error-corrected and collapsed into unique sequences using a nearest-neighbor algorithm that merged closely related sequences. V, D and J gene segments were assigned by aligning CDR3 sequences to IMGT reference sequences. For a sequence to be retained, at least a six-nucleotide match to both a V gene segment and a J gene segment was required. A rearrangement counted as productive if the CDR3 had no stop codons and remained in frame with V and J, and every other rearrangement counted as non-productive. Following IMGT convention, CDR3 was defined as the stretch from the second conserved V-encoded cysteine to the conserved J-encoded phenylalanine. The earlier analysis of about 590 of the donors excluded sequences that lacked an unambiguous match to a single V gene segment. An earlier analysis of 587 of the donors called V segments functional above 56.7% productive rearrangements and segregating when the between-donor standard deviation exceeded 5%. To diagnose cytomegalovirus status from the catalog of TCR beta chain sequences, a statistical classification framework was built. In a later analysis, V and J genes were assigned by comparing TCR nucleotide sequences against IMGT/GENE-DB human TR gene sequences. A later analysis assigned CDR3 sequences and most-parsimonious VDJ recombination scenarios with the TCRdist pipeline. In a later analysis, each TCR beta chain was defined by its CDR3 amino acid sequence together with its V-gene family, and reads without a unique V-gene family were excluded. In a later analysis, fewer than 650 highly shared, low-generation-probability nucleotide sequences were removed to address suspected cross-contamination and a sequencing artifact. In a later analysis, a clonal expansion index for each public chain was calculated from normalized within-repertoire ranks of inferred template counts. Generation probabilities in a later analysis came from a VDJ recombination model fitted to out-of-frame rearrangements, and those results were checked against IGoR. A later analysis scored TCR-TCR, TCR-HLA and TCR-CMV co-occurrence with hypergeometric tests, applying a repertoire-size bias correction to TCR pairs. False discovery rates were estimated in a later analysis by permuting HLA or CMV assignments 20 times. In a later analysis, co-occurring TCRs were grouped using DBSCAN, and TCRdist sequence similarity was added for clustering within HLA-allele-positive subsets. Repertoires with fewer than 30,000 or more than 120,000 public chains were left out of co-occurrence clustering, as were about 5 repertoires with anomalous nucleotide sharing. Sourced from immuneACCESS, this table was stored by TCRdb with only in-frame sequences that have V and J called. A share of the clones is absent; for the studies checked, an unresolved V gene accounts for under half, and the remainder has no known explanation. Clonal size and the V and J genes are those of that table, whereas D and trimming came from the DNA. The sample table shows around 89,000 clones, and about 74% are seen once. The ten largest clones capture less than 4% of the sample.

The data stem from a study of cytomegalovirus exposure and HLA in healthy donors (dated by TCRdb to between 2016 and 2019). In the study overall: An earlier analysis of some 620 of the donors reported approximately 300 Gb of sequence data and 95 million to 130 million unique TCR beta sequences obtained from 180 million or so T cells. An early release that covered 640 HLA-typed donors contained about 300 gigabases of sequencing data and tens of millions of unique TCR sequences. Among the roughly 390 genotyped donors, around 81% belonged to the genetic ancestry cluster associated with self-reported Caucasian donors. The study aimed to test whether signatures of past pathogen exposure could be identified by cataloging public T cell receptors. The study profiled the T cell repertoires of about 720 subjects by immunosequencing and related them to cytomegalovirus serostatus. Besides the first cohort of approximately 710 subjects, a separate validation cohort made up of 120 or so different subjects was used. To predict cytomegalovirus infection status, the study brought together high-throughput TCR immunosequencing, statistical association of individual TCRs with disease status, and machine learning. A later analysis re-analyzed previously published TCR beta repertoires from several hundred donors and added high-resolution HLA genotyping to study TCR occurrence patterns. The later analysis used no new phenotypic data to find candidate immune exposures, relying instead on TCR beta sequences and their occurrence across donors. To decide whether each TCR beta V gene segment behaved as functional or pseudogenic, an earlier analysis of 587 of the donors relied on high-throughput TCR beta sequencing. Alongside the repertoire data, information on donor age, sex, ethnicity and CMV serostatus was compiled. A later genetic analysis used genome-wide SNP genotypes for about 65% of the 666 donors, treating that subset as a discovery cohort. Every repertoire in the discovery cohort had been generated on one and the same sequencing platform. Class I and class II HLA loci were covered by the typing at four-digit resolution. The number of typed donors differed by locus: about 629-630 for A, B, C, DRB1 and DQB1; some 540 for DQA1; fewer than 610 for DPA1; and around 490 for DPB1. Because of strong linkage in the cohort, roughly five DR-DQ haplotypes were treated as single units for association and clustering. On average, around 240,000 unique TCR beta nucleotide sequences were sequenced per donor among some 420 genotyped donors of the cohort, with roughly 19% of those sequences being non-productive. The paper's findings and limits, for the study overall: Broadly in line with IMGT annotations, most TCR beta V segments showed up in productive rearrangements about 87% or about 30% of the time in an earlier analysis of approximately 640 of the donors. V-gene and J-gene trimming of TCR beta chains was associated with a missense DCLRE1C variant in a later genetic analysis, and the association was replicated in an independent cohort. In a later analysis, HLA-associated TCR beta chains showed more clonal expansion and lower generation probabilities than non-associated chains that were equally common. In a later analysis, most CMV-associated TCR beta chains were found to appear HLA-restricted, with HLA associations seemingly driven largely by CMV exposure. The classifier was reported to diagnose cytomegalovirus status with high specificity and sensitivity in both the original and validation cohorts. A cluster of highly shared sequence variants was judged likely to be a technical artifact of the sequencing pipeline. In vitro tests confirmed that a few of the cytomegalovirus-associated TCR beta chains recognize cytomegalovirus antigens. Roughly uniform sequencing depth across donors was assumed in presence/absence analyses, although this assumption may not hold. The study gave a list of roughly 150 TCR beta chains associated with cytomegalovirus. Most TCR sequences were observed very rarely across donors, whereas some public TCRs were present in many individuals. Some IMGT-functional V segments, including TRBV6-2 and TRBV6-3, could not be told apart with the 87-base-pair reads, so those segments were excluded. In this cohort, only TCR beta chains were sequenced, and detectable features were limited by the absence of alpha or paired-chain data. A later analysis found that TCR association rates varied across HLA loci, with DRB1 alleles showing the most associated TCRs and HLA-C alleles the fewest. The authors suggested that the approach could potentially be extended to other disease states and immunological phenotypes. Assigning TCR associations to individual alleles was difficult when HLA alleles, especially DR and DQ, strongly co-occurred. At a false discovery rate of 0.05, a later analysis linked fewer than 20,000 TCR beta sequences to specific HLA alleles. Because some donors lacked HLA typing at each locus, the association tests relied only on the typed subset. Fewer than 20 rarely observed V segments, including chromosome 9 orphons, were excluded from the earlier analysis of almost 600 of the donors because counts were too low. According to a later genetic analysis, donors in an Asian-associated ancestry cluster had fewer N-insertions in productive TCRs than the approximately 630-donor mean. A further reported finding was that TCR beta sequences accurately predicted the HLA-A and HLA-B alleles for most subjects in the first cohort. Linkage disequilibrium might explain the correlated functional status among segregating V segments, but an unknown experimental factor could not be excluded. Immune exposure information for the cohort was limited to CMV serostatus. Several of the top co-occurrence clusters appeared to be linked to parvovirus B19, influenza, CMV and Epstein-Barr virus, according to a later analysis.

Trimming takes 5 bases from V and 4 bases from J, and the germline ends sit 11 bases apart. From the cysteine through the phenylalanine, the CDR3 covers 13 amino acids. Only the CDR3 DNA is retained, 39 bases long and in frame from the first base. CDR1 PRHDT and CDR2 FYEKMQ were looked up in the germline V gene (reference sequence). The cohort comprised hundreds of healthy bone marrow donors. All cohort members were sampled while nominally healthy, although unrecorded immune exposures were likely present. The donor was CMV seronegative and was included in the group of 352 seronegative cohort members. Each donor provided a peripheral blood sample, and peripheral blood mononuclear cells were used for TCR beta sequencing. Genomic DNA was extracted from the blood cell samples with the Qiagen DNeasy Blood Extraction Kit.

This sequence uses TRBV13 and TRBJ1-1; TRBD1 is perhaps the D gene, given 6 matching bases. Source material: PBMCs. The receptor's source is a man aged 35 to 55 in good health and CMV-seronegative. The DNA sequence is given as TGTGCCAGCAGCGAGCAGGGGTTCACTGAAGCTTTCTTT. This translates into CASSEQGFTEAFF.